This TCR beta chain was recovered during a study of T cell changes during pregnancy in multiple sclerosis. Produced via immunoSEQ multiplex PCR; TCRdb's table is partial and in-frame only. The sample lists approximately 28,000 clones, approximately 92% occurring once. V dropped 5 bases and J dropped 4; count of bases not matched to a gene: 11. The CDR3 extends over 16 amino acids. Germline V gene lookup returns CDR1 MDHEN and CDR2 SYDVKM. The source was CD8+ T cells from peripheral blood mononuclear cells, collected before pregnancy. The receptor was derived from a female donor with multiple sclerosis, enrolled in a pregnancy study. V is TRBV28 and J is TRBJ2-3; 8 nucleotides align to TRBD1. DNA for the CDR3: TGTGCCAGCAGTCCCAACAGGGGGAAAAGGGCAGATACGCAGTATTTT. It specifies CASSPNRGKRADTQYF.